This is a list of T cell receptor beta chains from one sample in a study of prognosis after radiotherapy for stage I lung cancer. TCRdb ran MiXCR on the multiplex PCR reads and lists one entry per CDR3 protein. The sample records 30,000 to 35,000 distinct CDR3 sequences, about 29% being singletons. The sample here was PBMCs, taken before or after stereotactic body radiation therapy (not recorded which). These receptor sequences come from a donor aged 50 or older with non-small cell lung cancer. Each CDR3 is given with its conserved first and last residue. The order of the fields is D gene, J gene, clone size, V gene, CDR3 DNA, CDR3 protein. A D gene is named only where the DNA matches it firmly. Part of the rows lack a size; the others show once, few, many or a class for expanded clones.

d_gene: -; j_gene: TRBJ1-2; abundance: many; v_gene: TRBV4-1; CDR3nt: TGCGCCAGCAGCCGGTCCGGATTAACAGACGCTAACTATGGCTACACCTTC; CDR3aa: CASSRSGLTDANYGYTF
d_gene: -; j_gene: TRBJ1-2; abundance: -; v_gene: TRBV6-5; CDR3nt: TGTGCCAGCAGTTACGACCCAGCCCCCTATGGCTACACCTTC; CDR3aa: CASSYDPAPYGYTF
d_gene: -; j_gene: TRBJ2-1; abundance: few; v_gene: TRBV5-4; CDR3nt: TGTGCCAGCAGCGCCTTGGCCCCGAATGAGCAGTTCTTC; CDR3aa: CASSALAPNEQFF
d_gene: -; j_gene: TRBJ2-5; abundance: -; v_gene: TRBV5-1; CDR3nt: TGCGCCAGCAGCTTCCGCCCCTTTAGCGTGTTTCAAGAGACCCAGTACTTC; CDR3aa: CASSFRPFSVFQETQYF
d_gene: -; j_gene: TRBJ2-2; abundance: -; v_gene: TRBV5-1; CDR3nt: TGCGCCAGCAGTCCCTCGGCTGGCAACACCGGGGAGCTGCTTTTT; CDR3aa: CASSPSAGNTGELLF
d_gene: -; j_gene: TRBJ2-3; abundance: many; v_gene: TRBV12-3/TRBV12-4; CDR3nt: TGTGCCAGCAGTGTTGGACTGACTAGCACAGATACGCAGTATTTT; CDR3aa: CASSVGLTSTDTQYF
d_gene: -; j_gene: TRBJ2-7; abundance: -; v_gene: TRBV27; CDR3nt: TGTGCCAGCAGTTTGGCGGTGAACGCCTACGGGCAGTACTTC; CDR3aa: CASSLAVNAYGQYF
d_gene: -; j_gene: TRBJ2-7; abundance: -; v_gene: TRBV7-6; CDR3nt: TGTGCCAGCAGCTTGTCGAACTACGCCTACGATCAGTACTTC; CDR3aa: CASSLSNYAYDQYF
d_gene: -; j_gene: TRBJ1-2; abundance: many; v_gene: TRBV15; CDR3nt: TGTGCCACCAGCAGAGAGCTGAAGGGGTATGGCTACACCTTC; CDR3aa: CATSRELKGYGYTF
d_gene: TRBD2; j_gene: TRBJ2-1; abundance: many; v_gene: TRBV12-3/TRBV12-4; CDR3nt: TGTGCCAGCAGGCCCCGGACTAGCGGGAGGGTATTCGATGAGCAGTTCTTC; CDR3aa: CASRPRTSGRVFDEQFF
d_gene: TRBD2; j_gene: TRBJ2-7; abundance: many; v_gene: TRBV6-5; CDR3nt: TGTGCCAGCAGTCGGACTAGCGGGAGCGTAGGGCAGTACTTC; CDR3aa: CASSRTSGSVGQYF
d_gene: TRBD1; j_gene: TRBJ2-3; abundance: -; v_gene: TRBV6-2/TRBV6-3; CDR3nt: TGTGCCAGCAGTTACAACGACAGGGACGCCACAGATACGCAGTATTTT; CDR3aa: CASSYNDRDATDTQYF
d_gene: -; j_gene: TRBJ1-3; abundance: -; v_gene: TRBV6-8; CDR3nt: TGTGCCAGCAGTTACTCGACTGTGGGTGGAAACACCATATATTTT; CDR3aa: CASSYSTVGGNTIYF
d_gene: -; j_gene: TRBJ1-1; abundance: many; v_gene: TRBV28; CDR3nt: TGTGCCAGCACCATCCATACAGGCAATCAAGCTTTCTTT; CDR3aa: CASTIHTGNQAFF
d_gene: TRBD2; j_gene: TRBJ2-7; abundance: many; v_gene: TRBV20-1; CDR3nt: TGCAGTGGGAATTCGGGACTAGCGGGAGCGGGGGAGCAGTACTTC; CDR3aa: CSGNSGLAGAGEQYF
d_gene: -; j_gene: TRBJ1-4; abundance: -; v_gene: TRBV30; CDR3nt: TGTGCCTGGAGTGTAATTAGAGAAAAACTGTTTTTT; CDR3aa: CAWSVIREKLFF
d_gene: -; j_gene: TRBJ1-5; abundance: many; v_gene: TRBV6-1; CDR3nt: TGTGCCAGCAGTACTCAGGTATCCCGGCCCCAGCATTTT; CDR3aa: CASSTQVSRPQHF
d_gene: -; j_gene: TRBJ2-7; abundance: -; v_gene: TRBV5-1; CDR3nt: TGCGCCAGCAGCTTGGGTCCGGGCGAGCAGTACTTC; CDR3aa: CASSLGPGEQYF
d_gene: -; j_gene: TRBJ2-3; abundance: many; v_gene: TRBV20-1; CDR3nt: TGCAGTGCCACAATGGACCAGCCGGATACGCAGTATTTT; CDR3aa: CSATMDQPDTQYF
d_gene: TRBD2; j_gene: TRBJ2-7; abundance: many; v_gene: TRBV7-2; CDR3nt: TGTGCCAGCAGCCCTAGACTAGCGGTCGGGTACGAGCAGTACTTC; CDR3aa: CASSPRLAVGYEQYF
d_gene: -; j_gene: TRBJ2-7; abundance: many; v_gene: TRBV20-1; CDR3nt: TGCAGTGCTGCCCGCAGGGGTGCTAGCTCCTACGAGCAGTACTTC; CDR3aa: CSAARRGASSYEQYF
d_gene: -; j_gene: TRBJ2-1; abundance: many; v_gene: TRBV19; CDR3nt: TGTGCCAGTAGTTACCGGGGGTCTTACAATGAGCAGTTCTTC; CDR3aa: CASSYRGSYNEQFF
d_gene: TRBD1; j_gene: TRBJ2-7; abundance: many; v_gene: TRBV27; CDR3nt: TGTGCCAGTTCCGGGACAGGGGGCGCCTACGAGCAGTACTTC; CDR3aa: CASSGTGGAYEQYF
d_gene: TRBD1; j_gene: TRBJ1-1; abundance: few; v_gene: TRBV5-1; CDR3nt: TGCGCCAGCAGCCAGGGGGCGGGCGCTGAAGCTTTCTTT; CDR3aa: CASSQGAGAEAFF
d_gene: -; j_gene: TRBJ1-3; abundance: many; v_gene: TRBV4-1; CDR3nt: TGCGCCAGCAGCCAAGAGTTCAGGCGGAACTCTGGAAACACCATATATTTT; CDR3aa: CASSQEFRRNSGNTIYF
d_gene: TRBD2; j_gene: TRBJ2-1; abundance: many; v_gene: TRBV7-3; CDR3nt: TGTGCCAGCAGCTTGGGCGGGAGGCTTTACAATGAGCAGTTCTTC; CDR3aa: CASSLGGRLYNEQFF
d_gene: -; j_gene: TRBJ1-1; abundance: many; v_gene: TRBV28; CDR3nt: TGTGCCAGCAGTTTGCGGCGTCTCATGAACACTGAAGCTTTCTTT; CDR3aa: CASSLRRLMNTEAFF
d_gene: -; j_gene: TRBJ2-2; abundance: many; v_gene: TRBV29-1; CDR3nt: TGCAGCGTTGCAGGGGAGAACACCGGGGAGCTGTTTTTT; CDR3aa: CSVAGENTGELFF
d_gene: -; j_gene: TRBJ2-5; abundance: many; v_gene: TRBV19; CDR3nt: TGTGCCAGTAGTATAGGACTACTACAAGAGACCCAGTACTTC; CDR3aa: CASSIGLLQETQYF
d_gene: -; j_gene: TRBJ2-5; abundance: -; v_gene: TRBV9; CDR3nt: TGTGCCACCACCCCTGGAGGAGGGGGCAGCGAGACCCAGTACTTC; CDR3aa: CATTPGGGGSETQYF
d_gene: -; j_gene: TRBJ1-2; abundance: many; v_gene: TRBV30; CDR3nt: TGTGCCTGGAGAAGCCGGCAGATAGATGGCTACACCTTC; CDR3aa: CAWRSRQIDGYTF